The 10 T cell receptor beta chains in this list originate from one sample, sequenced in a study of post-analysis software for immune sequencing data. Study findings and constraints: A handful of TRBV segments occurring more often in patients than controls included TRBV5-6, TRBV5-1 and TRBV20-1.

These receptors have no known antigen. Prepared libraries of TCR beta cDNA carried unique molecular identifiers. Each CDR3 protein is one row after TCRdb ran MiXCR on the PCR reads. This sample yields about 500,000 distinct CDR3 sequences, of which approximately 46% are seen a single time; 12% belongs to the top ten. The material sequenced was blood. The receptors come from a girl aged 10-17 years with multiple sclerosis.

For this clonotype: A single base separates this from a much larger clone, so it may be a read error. The CDR3 nucleotides are TGTGCCAGCAGCGTAGGAGTAGCGGGAGGGTTCCAAGAGATCCAGTACTTC. Translation gives CASSVGVAGGFQEIQYF. The rearrangement uses TRBV9 and TRBJ2-5; TRBD2 agrees at 11 bases. Germline V gene lookup returns CDR1 SGDLS and CDR2 YYNGEE. The CDR3 is 17 residues long. The whole variable domain, remainder taken from reference TRBV9 and TRBJ2-5, is DSGVTQTPKHLITATGQRVTLRCSPRSGDLSVYWYQQSLDQGLQFLIQYYNGEERAKGNILERFSAQQFPDLHSELNLSSLELGDSALYFCASSVGVAGGFQEIQYFGPGTRLLVL.

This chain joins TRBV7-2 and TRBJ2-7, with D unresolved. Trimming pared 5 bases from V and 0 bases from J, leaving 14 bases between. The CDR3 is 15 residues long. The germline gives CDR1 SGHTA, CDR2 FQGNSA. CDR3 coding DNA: TGTGCCAGCAGCCCACGGACCGCCCGCTCCTACGAGCAGTACTTC. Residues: CASSPRTARSYEQYF.

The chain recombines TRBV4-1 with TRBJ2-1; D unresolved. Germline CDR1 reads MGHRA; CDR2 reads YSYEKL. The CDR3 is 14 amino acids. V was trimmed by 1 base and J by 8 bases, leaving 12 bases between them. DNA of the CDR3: TGCGCCAGCAGCCAAGTCGTGGGTGGGGATGAGCAGTTCTTC. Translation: CASSQVVGGDEQFF.

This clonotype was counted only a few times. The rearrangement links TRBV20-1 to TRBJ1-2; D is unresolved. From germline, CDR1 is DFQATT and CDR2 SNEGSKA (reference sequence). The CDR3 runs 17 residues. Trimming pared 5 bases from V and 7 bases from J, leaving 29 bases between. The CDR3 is CSAPTSRVPSYSSGYTF. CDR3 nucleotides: TGCAGTGCTCCCACTTCAAGGGTACCTTCCTACTCTAGTGGCTACACCTTC.

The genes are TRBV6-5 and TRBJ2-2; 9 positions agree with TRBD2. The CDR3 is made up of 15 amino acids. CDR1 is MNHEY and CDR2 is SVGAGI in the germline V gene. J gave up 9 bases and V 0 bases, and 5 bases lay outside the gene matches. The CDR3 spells CASSYSPSGIRELFF. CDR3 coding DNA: TGTGCCAGCAGTTACTCGCCTAGCGGGATAAGGGAGCTGTTTTTT.

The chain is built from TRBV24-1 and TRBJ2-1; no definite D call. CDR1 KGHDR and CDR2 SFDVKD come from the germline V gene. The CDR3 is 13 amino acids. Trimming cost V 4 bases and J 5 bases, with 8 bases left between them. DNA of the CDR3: TGTGCCACCAGTGACCAACGGGACAATGAGCAGTTCTTC. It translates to CATSDQRDNEQFF.

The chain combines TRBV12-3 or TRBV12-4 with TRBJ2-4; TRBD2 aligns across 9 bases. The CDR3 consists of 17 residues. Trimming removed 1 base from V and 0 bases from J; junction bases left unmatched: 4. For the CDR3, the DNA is TGTGCCAGCAGTTTAGGACTAGCGGAGGTAGCCAAAAACATTCAGTACTTC. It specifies CASSLGLAEVAKNIQYF.

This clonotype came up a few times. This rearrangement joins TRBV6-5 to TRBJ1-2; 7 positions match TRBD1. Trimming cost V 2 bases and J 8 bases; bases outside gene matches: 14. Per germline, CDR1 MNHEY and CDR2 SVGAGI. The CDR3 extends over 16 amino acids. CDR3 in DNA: TGTGCCAGCAGTTACGTGACCTGGGCAGGGGGGCAGGGCTACACCTTC. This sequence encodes CASSYVTWAGGQGYTF.

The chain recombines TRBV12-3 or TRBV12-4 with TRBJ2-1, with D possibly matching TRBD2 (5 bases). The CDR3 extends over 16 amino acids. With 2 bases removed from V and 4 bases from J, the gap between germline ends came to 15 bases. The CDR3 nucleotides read TGTGCCAGCAGTTTACGGGCGGGTTCCCTTTACAATGAGCAGTTCTTC. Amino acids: CASSLRAGSLYNEQFF.

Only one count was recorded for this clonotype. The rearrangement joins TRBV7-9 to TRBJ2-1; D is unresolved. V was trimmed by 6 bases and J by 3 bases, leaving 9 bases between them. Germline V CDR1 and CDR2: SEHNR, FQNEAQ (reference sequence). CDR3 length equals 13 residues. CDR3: CASREIRYNEQFF. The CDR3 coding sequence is TGTGCCAGCAGGGAGATCCGCTACAATGAGCAGTTCTTC.